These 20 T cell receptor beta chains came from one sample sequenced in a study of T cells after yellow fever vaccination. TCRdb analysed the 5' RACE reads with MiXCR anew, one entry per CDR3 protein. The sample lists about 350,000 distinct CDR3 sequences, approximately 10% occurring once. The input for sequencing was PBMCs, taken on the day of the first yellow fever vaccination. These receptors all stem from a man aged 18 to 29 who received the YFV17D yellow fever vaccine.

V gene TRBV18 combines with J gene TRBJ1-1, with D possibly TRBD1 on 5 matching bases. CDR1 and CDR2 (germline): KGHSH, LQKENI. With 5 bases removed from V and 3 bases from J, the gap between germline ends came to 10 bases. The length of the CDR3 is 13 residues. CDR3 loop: CASSTSRDTEAFF. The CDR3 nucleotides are TGTGCCAGCTCAACCTCCAGGGACACTGAAGCTTTCTTT.

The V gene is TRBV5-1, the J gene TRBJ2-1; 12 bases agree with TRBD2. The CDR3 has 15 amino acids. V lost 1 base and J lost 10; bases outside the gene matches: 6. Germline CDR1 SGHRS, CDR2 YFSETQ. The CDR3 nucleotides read TGCGCCAGCAGCTTGTCTAGCGGGGGGGTCATAGAGCAGTTCTTC. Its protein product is CASSLSSGGVIEQFF.

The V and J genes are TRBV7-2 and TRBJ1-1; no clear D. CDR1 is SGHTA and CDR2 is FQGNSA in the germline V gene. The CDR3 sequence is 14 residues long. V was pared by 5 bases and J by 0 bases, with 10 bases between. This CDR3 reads CASSLSNMNTEAFF. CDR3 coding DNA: TGTGCCAGCAGCCTTTCAAACATGAACACTGAAGCTTTCTTT.

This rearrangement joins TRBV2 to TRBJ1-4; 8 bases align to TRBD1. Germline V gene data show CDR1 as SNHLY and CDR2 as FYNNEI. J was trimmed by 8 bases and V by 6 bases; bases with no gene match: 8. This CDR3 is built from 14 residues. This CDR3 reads CASSLPDRGEKLFF. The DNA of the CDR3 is TGTGCCAGCAGCTTACCAGACAGGGGAGAAAAACTGTTTTTT.

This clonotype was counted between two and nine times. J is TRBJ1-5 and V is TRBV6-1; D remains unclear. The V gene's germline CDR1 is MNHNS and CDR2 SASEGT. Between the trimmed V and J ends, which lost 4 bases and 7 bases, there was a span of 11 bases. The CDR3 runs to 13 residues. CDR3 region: CASSGGGAQPQHF. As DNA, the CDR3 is TGTGCCAGCAGTGGGGGTGGCGCCCAGCCCCAGCATTTT.

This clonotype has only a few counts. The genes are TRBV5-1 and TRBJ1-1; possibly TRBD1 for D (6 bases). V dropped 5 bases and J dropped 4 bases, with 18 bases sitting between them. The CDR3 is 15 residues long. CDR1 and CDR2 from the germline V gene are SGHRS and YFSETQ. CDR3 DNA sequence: TGCGCCAGCAGAACGGGACACCGAGCCGGCACTGAAGCTTTCTTT. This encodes CASRTGHRAGTEAFF.

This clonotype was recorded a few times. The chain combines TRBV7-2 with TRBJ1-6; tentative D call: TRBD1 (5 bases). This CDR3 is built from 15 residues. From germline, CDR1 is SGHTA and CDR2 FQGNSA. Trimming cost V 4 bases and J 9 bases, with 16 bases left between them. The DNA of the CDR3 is TGTGCCAGCAGCTCAGACATACCAGGGTTTTCACCCCTCCACTTT. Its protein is CASSSDIPGFSPLHF.

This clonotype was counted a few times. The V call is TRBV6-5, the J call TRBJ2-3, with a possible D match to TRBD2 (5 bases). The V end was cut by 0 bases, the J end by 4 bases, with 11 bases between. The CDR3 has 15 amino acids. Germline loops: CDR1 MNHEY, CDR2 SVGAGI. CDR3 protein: CASSYSVVGADTQYF. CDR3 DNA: TGTGCCAGCAGTTACTCGGTAGTGGGAGCAGATACGCAGTATTTT.

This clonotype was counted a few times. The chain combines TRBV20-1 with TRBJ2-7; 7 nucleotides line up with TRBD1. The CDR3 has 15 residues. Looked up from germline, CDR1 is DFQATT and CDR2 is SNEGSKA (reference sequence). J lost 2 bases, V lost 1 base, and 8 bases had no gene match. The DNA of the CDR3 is TGCAGTGCTAGAGTACAGGGGCCGGTAACCTACGAGCAGTACTTC. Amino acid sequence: CSARVQGPVTYEQYF.

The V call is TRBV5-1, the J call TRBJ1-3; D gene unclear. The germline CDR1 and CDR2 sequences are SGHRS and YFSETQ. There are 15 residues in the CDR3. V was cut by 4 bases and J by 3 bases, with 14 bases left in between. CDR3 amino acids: CASSPDLDFGNTIYF. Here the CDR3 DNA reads TGCGCCAGCAGCCCAGATCTAGATTTTGGAAACACCATATATTTT.

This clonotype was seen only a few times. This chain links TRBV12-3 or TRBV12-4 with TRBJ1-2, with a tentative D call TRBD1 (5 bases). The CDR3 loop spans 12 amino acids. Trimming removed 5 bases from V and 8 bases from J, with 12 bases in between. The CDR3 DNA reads TGTGCCAGCAGTGGGACTGTCCGGGGCTACACCTTC. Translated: CASSGTVRGYTF.

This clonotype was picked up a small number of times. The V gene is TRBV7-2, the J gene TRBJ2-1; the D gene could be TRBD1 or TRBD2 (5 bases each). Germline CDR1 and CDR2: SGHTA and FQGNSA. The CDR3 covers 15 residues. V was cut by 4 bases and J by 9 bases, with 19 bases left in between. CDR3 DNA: TGTGCCAGCAGCTGGGACCCGAACCTGGGACGTGAGCAGTTCTTC. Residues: CASSWDPNLGREQFF.

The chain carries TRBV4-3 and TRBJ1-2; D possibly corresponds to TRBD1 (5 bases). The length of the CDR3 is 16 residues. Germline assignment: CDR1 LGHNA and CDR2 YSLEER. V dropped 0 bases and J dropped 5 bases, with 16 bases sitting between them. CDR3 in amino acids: CASSQDRGEGRYGYTF. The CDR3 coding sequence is TGCGCCAGCAGCCAAGATCGAGGGGAGGGGCGGTATGGCTACACCTTC.

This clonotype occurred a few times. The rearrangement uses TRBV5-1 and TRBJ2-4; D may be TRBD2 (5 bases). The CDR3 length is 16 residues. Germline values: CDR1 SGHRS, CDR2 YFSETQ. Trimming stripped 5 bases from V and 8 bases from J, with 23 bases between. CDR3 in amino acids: CASRASGGVPSDIQYF. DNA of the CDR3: TGCGCCAGCAGGGCCTCAGGAGGAGTGCCCTCAGACATTCAGTACTTC. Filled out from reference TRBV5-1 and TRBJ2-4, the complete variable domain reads KAGVTQTPRYLIKTRGQQVTLSCSPISGHRSVSWYQQTPGQGLQFLFEYFSETQRNKGNFPGRFSGRQFSNSRSEMNVSTLELGDSALYLCASRASGGVPSDIQYFGAGTRLSVL.

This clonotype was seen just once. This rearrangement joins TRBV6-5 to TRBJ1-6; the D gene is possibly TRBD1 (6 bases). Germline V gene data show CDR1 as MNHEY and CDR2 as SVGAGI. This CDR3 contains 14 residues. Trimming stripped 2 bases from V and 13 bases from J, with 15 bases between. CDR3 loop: CASSYQTGLDPLHF. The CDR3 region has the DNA TGTGCCAGCAGTTACCAGACAGGTCTTGACCCCCTCCACTTT.

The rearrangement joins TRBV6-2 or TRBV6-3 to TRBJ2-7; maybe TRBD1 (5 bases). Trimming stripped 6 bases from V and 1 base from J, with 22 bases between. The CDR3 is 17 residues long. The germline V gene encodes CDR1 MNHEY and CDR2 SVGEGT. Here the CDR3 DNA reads TGTGCCAGCAGACCCCTCGAATTTCAGGGCATTTCCTACGAGCAGTACTTC. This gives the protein CASRPLEFQGISYEQYF.

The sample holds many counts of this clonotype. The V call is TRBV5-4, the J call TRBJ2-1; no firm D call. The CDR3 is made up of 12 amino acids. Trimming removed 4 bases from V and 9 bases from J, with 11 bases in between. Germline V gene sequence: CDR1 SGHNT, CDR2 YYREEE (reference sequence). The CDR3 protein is CASSDENVEQFF. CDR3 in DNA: TGTGCCAGCAGCGACGAGAATGTTGAGCAGTTCTTC.

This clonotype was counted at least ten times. CDR3 amino acids: CSARKDGTGELFF. The CDR3 DNA reads TGCAGTGCTAGAAAGGATGGTACCGGGGAGCTGTTTTTT. This sequence joins TRBV20-1 and TRBJ2-2; no firm D call. The CDR3 has 13 residues. Deletions cut 2 bases from V and 5 bases from J, with 9 bases between. Germline V gene data show CDR1 as DFQATT and CDR2 as SNEGSKA (reference sequence).

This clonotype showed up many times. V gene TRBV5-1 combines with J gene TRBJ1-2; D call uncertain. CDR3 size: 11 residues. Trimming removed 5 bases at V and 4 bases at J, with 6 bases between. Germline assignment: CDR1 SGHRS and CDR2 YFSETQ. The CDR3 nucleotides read TGCGCCAGCAGGGCGGCCTATGGCTACACCTTC. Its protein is CASRAAYGYTF.

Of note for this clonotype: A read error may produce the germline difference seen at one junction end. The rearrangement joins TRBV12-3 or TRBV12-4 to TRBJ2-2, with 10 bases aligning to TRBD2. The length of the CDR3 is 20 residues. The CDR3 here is CASSFRTPTPGLATTGEPFF. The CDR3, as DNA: TGTGCCAGCAGTTTCCGTACTCCGACTCCGGGACTAGCGACCACCGGGGAGCCGTTTTTT.